Following are 3 T cell receptor beta chains from one sample sequenced in a study of T cell responses to AZD1222 COVID-19 vaccine. Libraries were prepared by immunoSEQ multiplex PCR; TCRdb keeps only in-frame clonotypes and omits some of them. This table holds about 99,000 clones, 89% found once. Sequenced here: peripheral blood, sampled on day 0 of AZD1222 vaccination. The receptor set was obtained from an adult in good health.

The gene calls are TRBV5-1 and TRBJ1-5, with D possibly being TRBD1 (5 bases). V was trimmed by 7 bases and J by 5 bases, leaving 22 bases between them. The germline V gene has CDR1 SGHRS and CDR2 YFSETQ. The CDR3 is made up of 16 amino acids. The CDR3 DNA follows: TGCGCCAGCTCGCCAAGCGGGGCCTCGCGGGATCAGCCCCAGCATTTT. It codes for CASSPSGASRDQPQHF. Variable domain in full (rest from reference TRBV5-1 and TRBJ1-5): KAGVTQTPRYLIKTRGQQVTLSCSPISGHRSVSWYQQTPGQGLQFLFEYFSETQRNKGNFPGRFSGRQFSNSRSEMNVSTLELGDSALYLCASSPSGASRDQPQHFGDGTRLSIL.

This clone has just a few counts. This specimen includes other DNA sequences encoding the same CDR3. This chain connects TRBV28 to TRBJ2-1; D is unresolved. The CDR3 covers 12 residues. Germline V gives CDR1 MDHEN, CDR2 SYDVKM. V was cut by 6 bases and J by 4 bases, with 7 bases left in between. CDR3 residues: CASSLEYNEQFF. The CDR3 coding sequence is TGTGCCAGCAGCCTAGAGTACAATGAGCAGTTCTTC.

This clone was seen just once. J is TRBJ1-5 and V is TRBV5-1; no definite D call. Trimming removed 3 bases at V and 3 bases at J, with 13 bases between. The CDR3 runs 15 residues. CDR1 SGHRS and CDR2 YFSETQ come from the germline V gene. CDR3 region: CASSSDGGDNQPQHF. The CDR3 bases are TGCGCCAGCAGCTCGGATGGCGGGGACAATCAGCCCCAGCATTTT.